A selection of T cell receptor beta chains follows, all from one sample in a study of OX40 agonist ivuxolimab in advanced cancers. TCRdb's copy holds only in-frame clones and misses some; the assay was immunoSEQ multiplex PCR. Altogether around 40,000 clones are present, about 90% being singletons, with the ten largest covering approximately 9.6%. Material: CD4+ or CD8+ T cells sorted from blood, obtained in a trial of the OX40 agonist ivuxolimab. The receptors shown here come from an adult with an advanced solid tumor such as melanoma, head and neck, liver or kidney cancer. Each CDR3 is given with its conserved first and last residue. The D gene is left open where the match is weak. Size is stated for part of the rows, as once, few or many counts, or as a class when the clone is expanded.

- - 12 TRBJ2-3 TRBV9 CASSPGTDTQYF TGTGCCAGCAGCCCCGGGACAGATACGCAGTATTTT
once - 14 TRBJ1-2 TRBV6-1 CASSEVWVEYGYTF TGTGCCAGCAGTGAAGTTTGGGTGGAATATGGCTACACCTTC
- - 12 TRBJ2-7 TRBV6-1 CASSQDSYEQYF TGTGCCAGCAGCCAAGACAGCTACGAGCAGTACTTC
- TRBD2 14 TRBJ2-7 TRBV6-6 CASSQGLAPYEQYF TGTGCCAGCAGTCAGGGACTAGCCCCCTACGAGCAGTACTTC
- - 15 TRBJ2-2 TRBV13 CASSLAGQNTGELFF TGTGCCAGCAGCTTAGCGGGACAGAACACCGGGGAGCTGTTTTTT
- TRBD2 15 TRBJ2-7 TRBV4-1 CASSPGLAVTHEQYF TGCGCCAGCAGCCCGGGACTAGCTGTAACCCACGAGCAGTACTTC
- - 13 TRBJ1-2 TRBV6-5 CASSYAHLYGYTF TGTGCCAGCAGTTACGCCCACCTCTATGGCTACACCTTC
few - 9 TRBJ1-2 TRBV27 CASSRGYTF TGTGCCAGCAGTCGGGGCTACACCTTC
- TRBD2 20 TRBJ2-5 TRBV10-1 CASSEWAHRLRAGVLETQYF TGCGCCAGCAGTGAGTGGGCCCACCGGCTTCGAGCGGGAGTATTGGAGACCCAGTACTTC
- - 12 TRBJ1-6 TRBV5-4 CASSSLNSPLHF TGTGCCAGCAGCTCACTAAATTCACCCCTCCACTTT
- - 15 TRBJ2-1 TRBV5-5 CASSLNQGSYNEQFF TGTGCCAGCAGCTTGAACCAGGGTTCCTACAATGAGCAGTTCTTC
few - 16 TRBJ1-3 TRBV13 CASTRGPYPSGNTIYF TGTGCCAGTACCAGAGGGCCGTACCCCTCTGGAAACACCATATATTTT
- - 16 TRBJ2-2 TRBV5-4 CASSLPLGGTAGELFF TGTGCCAGCAGTCTTCCGCTTGGAGGGACGGCCGGGGAGCTGTTTTTT
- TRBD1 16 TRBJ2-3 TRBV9 CASSAEGTGARGTQYF TGTGCCAGCAGCGCCGAAGGGACAGGGGCTCGGGGTACGCAGTATTTT
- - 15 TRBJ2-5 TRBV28 CASGDPTGAWETQYF TGTGCCAGCGGAGATCCAACGGGGGCCTGGGAGACCCAGTACTTC
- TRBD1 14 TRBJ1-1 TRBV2 CASPGQLRNTEAFF TGTGCCAGCCCGGGACAGCTACGGAACACTGAAGCTTTCTTT
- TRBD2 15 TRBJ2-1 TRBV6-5 CASRLAGGSYNEQFF TGTGCCAGCAGACTAGCGGGGGGCTCCTACAATGAGCAGTTCTTC
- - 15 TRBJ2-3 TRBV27 CASSSTGGARDTQYF TGTGCCAGCAGCTCGACAGGAGGCGCGCGAGATACGCAGTATTTT
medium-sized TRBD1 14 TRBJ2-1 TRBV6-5 CASSYSGQGNEQFF TGTGCCAGCAGTTACTCCGGACAGGGAAATGAGCAGTTCTTC
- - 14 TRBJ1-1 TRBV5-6 CASSSGGTNTEAFF TGTGCCAGCTCCTCCGGGGGGACTAACACTGAAGCTTTCTTT
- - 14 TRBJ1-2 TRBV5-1 CASSLGKGIDGYTF TGCGCCAGCAGCTTGGGAAAGGGGATTGATGGCTACACCTTC
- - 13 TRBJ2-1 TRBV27 CASSLSSYNEQFF TGTGCCAGCAGTTTAAGCTCCTACAATGAGCAGTTCTTC
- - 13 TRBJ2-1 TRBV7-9 CASSLGQYNEQFF TGTGCCAGCAGCTTGGGACAATACAATGAGCAGTTCTTC
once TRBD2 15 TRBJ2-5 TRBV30 CAWISSGSFGETQYF TGTGCCTGGATTTCTAGCGGGAGTTTCGGAGAGACCCAGTACTTC
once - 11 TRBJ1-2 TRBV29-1 CSGGAGVRHTF TGCAGCGGGGGGGCTGGGGTAAGGCACACCTTC
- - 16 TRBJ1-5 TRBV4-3 CASSQEMGRSNQPQHF TGCGCCAGCAGCCAAGAAATGGGACGGAGCAATCAGCCCCAGCATTTT
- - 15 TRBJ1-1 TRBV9 CASSVDPGGWTEAFF TGTGCCAGCAGCGTAGATCCGGGGGGTTGGACCGAAGCTTTCTTT
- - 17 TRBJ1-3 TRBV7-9 CASSAVRVPISGNTIYF TGTGCCAGCAGTGCGGTTCGGGTCCCCATCTCTGGAAACACCATATATTTT
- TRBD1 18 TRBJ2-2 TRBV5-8 CASRQRKGQDYFPGELFF TGTGCCAGCAGACAACGGAAGGGACAGGATTATTTCCCCGGGGAGCTGTTTTTT
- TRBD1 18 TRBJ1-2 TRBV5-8 CASSLGLVVDRGIYGYTF TGTGCCAGCAGCTTGGGGCTTGTCGTGGACAGGGGGATCTATGGCTACACCTTC
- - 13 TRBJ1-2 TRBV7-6 CASSLQPLYGYTF TGTGCCAGCAGCTTGCAGCCACTCTATGGCTACACCTTC
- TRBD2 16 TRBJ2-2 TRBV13 CASSQVRTSHTGELFF TGTGCCAGCAGCCAAGTCCGGACTAGTCACACCGGGGAGCTGTTTTTT
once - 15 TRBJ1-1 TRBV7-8 CASSLKGTMNTEAFF TGTGCCAGCAGCTTAAAGGGGACAATGAACACTGAAGCTTTCTTT
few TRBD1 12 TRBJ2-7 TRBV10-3 CAIRDRANEQYF TGTGCCATCAGGGACAGGGCGAACGAGCAGTACTTC
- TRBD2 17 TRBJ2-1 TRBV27 CASSLSGGGPPYNEQFF TGTGCCAGCAGTTTATCCGGCGGGGGACCACCCTACAATGAGCAGTTCTTC
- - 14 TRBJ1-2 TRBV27 CASSLKTGFYGYTF TGTGCCAGCAGTTTAAAAACAGGTTTCTATGGCTACACCTTC
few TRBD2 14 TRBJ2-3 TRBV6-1 CASSKAGGADTQYF TGTGCCAGCAGTAAAGCGGGGGGAGCAGATACGCAGTATTTT
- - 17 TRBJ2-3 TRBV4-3 CASSQDRAGTSTDTQYF TGCGCCAGCAGCCAAGATCGAGCAGGGACTAGCACAGATACGCAGTATTTT
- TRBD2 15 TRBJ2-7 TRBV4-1 CASKQGSGIIYEQYF TGCGCCAGCAAACAAGGCAGCGGGATTATCTACGAGCAGTACTTC
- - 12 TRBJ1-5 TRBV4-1 CASSQDWQSQHF TGCGCCAGCAGCCAAGATTGGCAAAGCCAGCATTTT
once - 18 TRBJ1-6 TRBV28 CASSLERGGGPYNSPLHF TGTGCCAGCAGTTTAGAACGCGGGGGGGGACCCTATAATTCACCCCTCCACTTT
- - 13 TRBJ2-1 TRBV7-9 CASRLSPSNEQFF TGTGCCAGCAGGTTATCCCCGTCCAATGAGCAGTTCTTC